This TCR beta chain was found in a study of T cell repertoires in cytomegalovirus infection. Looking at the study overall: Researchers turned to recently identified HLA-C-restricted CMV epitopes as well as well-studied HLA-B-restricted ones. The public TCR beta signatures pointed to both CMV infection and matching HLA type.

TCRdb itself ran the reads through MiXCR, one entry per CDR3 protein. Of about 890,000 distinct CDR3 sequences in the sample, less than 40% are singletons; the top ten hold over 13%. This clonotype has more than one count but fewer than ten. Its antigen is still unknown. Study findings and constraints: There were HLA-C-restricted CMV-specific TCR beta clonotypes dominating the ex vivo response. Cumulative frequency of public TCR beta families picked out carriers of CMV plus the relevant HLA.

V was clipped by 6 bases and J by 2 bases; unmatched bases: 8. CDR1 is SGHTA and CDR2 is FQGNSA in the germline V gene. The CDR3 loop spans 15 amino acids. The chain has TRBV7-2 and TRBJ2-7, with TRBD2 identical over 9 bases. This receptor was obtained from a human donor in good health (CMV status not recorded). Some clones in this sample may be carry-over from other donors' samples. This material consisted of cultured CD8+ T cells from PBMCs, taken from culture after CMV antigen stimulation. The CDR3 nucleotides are TGTGCCAGCAGTTCTATAGCGGGGGATCCCTACGAGCAGTACTTC. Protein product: CASSSIAGDPYEQYF. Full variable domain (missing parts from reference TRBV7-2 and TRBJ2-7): GAGVSQSPSNKVTEKGKDVELRCDPISGHTALYWYRQSLGQGLEFLIYFQGNSAPDKSGLPSDRFSAERTGGSVSTLTIQRTQQEDSAVYLCASSSIAGDPYEQYFGPGTRLTVT.